The 6 T cell receptor beta chains listed next were all sequenced from one sample in a study of cytomegalovirus exposure and HLA in healthy donors. Amplification used 60 Vbeta primers and 13 Jbeta primers. Method: immunoSEQ multiplex PCR; TCRdb's copy keeps in-frame clones and lacks some. The sample holds under 250,000 clones, over 60% seen once. Sequenced: PBMCs. The source is a man between 18 and 29 years old in good health and CMV-seronegative.

The gene calls are TRBV19 and TRBJ2-5, with 10 bases matching TRBD2. The last part of the DNA fits TRBJ2-7 better; the J call may be wrong. This CDR3 contains 16 residues. Germline-derived CDR1 and CDR2 are LNHDA and SQIVND (reference sequence). The CDR3 here is CASSIEGLAGEYEQYF. CDR3 sequence (DNA): TGTGCCAGTAGTATAGAAGGGCTAGCGGGAGAATACGAGCAGTACTTC.

The rearrangement links TRBV11-2 to TRBJ1-1; a weak D match, TRBD1 (5 bases). Trimming shortened V by 5 bases and J by 4 bases, and 8 bases separated the two germline ends. CDR1 SGHAT and CDR2 FQNNGV come from the germline V gene. This CDR3 has 12 amino acids. The CDR3 DNA is TGTGCCAGCAGCCCGGGGGTCACTGAAGCTTTCTTT. Translation gives CASSPGVTEAFF.

To note about this clone: Germline is not matched at one junction end, which may reflect a read error. CDR3 residues: CAGQGSTDTQYF. The CDR3 bases are TGCGCAGGGCAGGGGAGTACAGATACGCAGTATTTT. The chain combines TRBV6-1 with TRBJ2-3, with D tentatively TRBD1 (6 bases). The CDR3 is made up of 12 amino acids. The germline gives CDR1 MNHNS, CDR2 SASEGT.

V gene TRBV19 combines with J gene TRBJ2-7; TRBD1 aligns across 9 bases. After removal of 6 bases from V and 2 bases from J, the junction contained 2 bases not matched to a gene. Germline V lookup: CDR1 LNHDA, CDR2 SQIVND (reference sequence). There are 13 residues in the CDR3. CDR3 amino acids: CASRTGGTYEQYF. The CDR3 DNA is TGTGCCAGTAGGACAGGGGGGACCTACGAGCAGTACTTC.

The rearrangement joins TRBV6-5 to TRBJ1-4; weak D call: TRBD1 (5 bases). CDR1 MNHEY and CDR2 SVGAGI come from the germline V gene. This CDR3 contains 14 residues. V lost 7 bases and J lost 8, with 17 bases in between. CDR3 nucleotides: TGTGCCAGCACCAATGGGCAGGGTAACGAAAAACTGTTTTTT. Translation gives CASTNGQGNEKLFF.

This clone was counted a few times. The chain has TRBV10-3 and TRBJ2-5, with unresolved D. The J call is uncertain, as TRBJ2-7 better fits the DNA end. Germline loops: CDR1 ENHRY, CDR2 SYGVKD. The CDR3 length is 15 residues. The CDR3 spells CAISVQITVAYEQYF. The DNA for the CDR3 is TGTGCCATCAGTGTCCAGATAACAGTTGCCTACGAGCAGTACTTC.